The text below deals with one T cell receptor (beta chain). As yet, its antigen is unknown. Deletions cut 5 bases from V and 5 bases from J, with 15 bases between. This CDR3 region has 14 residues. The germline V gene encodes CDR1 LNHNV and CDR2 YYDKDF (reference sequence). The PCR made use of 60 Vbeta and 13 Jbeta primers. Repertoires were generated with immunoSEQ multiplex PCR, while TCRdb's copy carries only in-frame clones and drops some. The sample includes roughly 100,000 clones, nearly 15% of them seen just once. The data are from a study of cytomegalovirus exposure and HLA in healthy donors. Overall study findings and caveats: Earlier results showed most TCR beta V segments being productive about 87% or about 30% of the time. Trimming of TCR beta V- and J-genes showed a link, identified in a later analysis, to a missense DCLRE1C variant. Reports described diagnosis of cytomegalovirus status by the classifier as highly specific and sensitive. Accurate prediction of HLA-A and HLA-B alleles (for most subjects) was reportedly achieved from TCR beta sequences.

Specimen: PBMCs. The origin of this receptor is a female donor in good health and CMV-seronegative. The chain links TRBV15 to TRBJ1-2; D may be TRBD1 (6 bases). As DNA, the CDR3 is TGTGCCACCAGCGAGGAAGGGGGTCCGTATGGCTACACCTTC. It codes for CATSEEGGPYGYTF. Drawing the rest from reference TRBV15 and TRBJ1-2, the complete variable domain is DAMVIQNPRYQVTQFGKPVTLSCSQTLNHNVMYWYQQKSSQAPKLLFHYYDKDFNNEADTPDNFQSRRPNTSFCFLDIRSPGLGDTAMYLCATSEEGGPYGYTFGSGTRLTVV.